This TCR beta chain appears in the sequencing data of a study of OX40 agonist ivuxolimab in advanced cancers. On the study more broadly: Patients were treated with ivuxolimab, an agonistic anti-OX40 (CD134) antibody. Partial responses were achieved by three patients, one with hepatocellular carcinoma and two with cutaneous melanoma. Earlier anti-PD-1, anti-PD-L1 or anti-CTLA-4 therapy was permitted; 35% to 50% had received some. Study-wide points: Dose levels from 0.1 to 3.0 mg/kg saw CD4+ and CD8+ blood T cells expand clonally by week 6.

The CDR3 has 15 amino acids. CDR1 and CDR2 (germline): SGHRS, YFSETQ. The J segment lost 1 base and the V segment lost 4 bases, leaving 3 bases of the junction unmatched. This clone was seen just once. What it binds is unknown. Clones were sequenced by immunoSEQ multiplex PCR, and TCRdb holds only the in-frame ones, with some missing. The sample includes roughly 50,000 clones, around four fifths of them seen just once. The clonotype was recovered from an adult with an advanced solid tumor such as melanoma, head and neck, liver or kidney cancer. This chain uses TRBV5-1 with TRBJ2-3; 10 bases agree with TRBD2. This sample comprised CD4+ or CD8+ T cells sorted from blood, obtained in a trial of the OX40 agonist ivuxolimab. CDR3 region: CASSIGLAGTDTQYF. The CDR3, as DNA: TGCGCCAGCAGCATAGGACTAGCGGGCACAGATACGCAGTATTTT.